What follows describes a single TCR beta chain. Its target is unknown. The CDR3 has 15 residues. CDR1 SGHTA and CDR2 FQGNSA come from the germline V gene. The trim removed 5 bases at V and 4 bases at J, leaving 8 bases unmatched. This entry belongs to a study of cytomegalovirus exposure and HLA in healthy donors. Whole-study context: Samples from HLA-typed donors yielded about 85 million unique TCRs in an early data release. Study outcomes and limitations: TCR beta chain V- and J-gene trimming was linked, in a later analysis, to a missense variant in DCLRE1C. Analyzed later, association rates of TCRs varied across HLA loci, with DRB1 most and HLA-C fewest.

Each donor was nominally healthy when sampled (though unrecorded immune exposures were likely). PCR was performed using 60 Vbeta and 13 Jbeta primers. Only in-frame clones appear in the TCRdb table, and some are missing; sequencing was by immunoSEQ multiplex PCR. The sample has over 130,000 clones, around 70% seen once. This TCR was recovered from a woman younger than 45 in good health and CMV-seronegative. Material: PBMCs. The chain joins TRBV7-2 to TRBJ2-1, with 7 nucleotides matching TRBD2. CDR3 bases: TGTGCCAGCAGCCCCCTGGCGGGGGTATACAATGAGCAGTTCTTC. The encoded protein is CASSPLAGVYNEQFF.